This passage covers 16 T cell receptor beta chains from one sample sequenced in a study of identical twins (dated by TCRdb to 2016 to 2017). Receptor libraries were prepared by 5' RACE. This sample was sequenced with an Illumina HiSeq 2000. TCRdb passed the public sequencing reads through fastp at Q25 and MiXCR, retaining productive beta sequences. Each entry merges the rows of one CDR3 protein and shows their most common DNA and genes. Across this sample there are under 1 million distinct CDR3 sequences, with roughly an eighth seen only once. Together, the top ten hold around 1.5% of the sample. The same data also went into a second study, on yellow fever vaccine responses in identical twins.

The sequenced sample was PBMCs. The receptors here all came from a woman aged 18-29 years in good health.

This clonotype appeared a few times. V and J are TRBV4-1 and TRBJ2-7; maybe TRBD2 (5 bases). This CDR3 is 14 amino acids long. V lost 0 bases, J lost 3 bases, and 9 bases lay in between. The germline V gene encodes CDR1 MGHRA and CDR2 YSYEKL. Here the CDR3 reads CASSQDPGVYEQYV. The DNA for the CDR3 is TGCGCCAGCAGCCAAGACCCCGGGGTCTACGAGCAGTACGTC.

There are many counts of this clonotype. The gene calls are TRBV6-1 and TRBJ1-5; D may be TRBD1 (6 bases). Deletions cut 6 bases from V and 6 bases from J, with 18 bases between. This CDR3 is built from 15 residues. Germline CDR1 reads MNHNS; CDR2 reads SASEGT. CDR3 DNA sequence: TGTGCCAGCAGATCCGCAGGGGTAGGGGTTCAGCCCCAGCATTTT. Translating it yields CASRSAGVGVQPQHF.

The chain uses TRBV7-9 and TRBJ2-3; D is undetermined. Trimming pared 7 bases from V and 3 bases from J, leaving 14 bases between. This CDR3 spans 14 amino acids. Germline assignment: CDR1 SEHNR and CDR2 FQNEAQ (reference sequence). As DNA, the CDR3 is TGTGCCAGCAAAGGGAATTTACTAACAGATACGCAGTATTTT. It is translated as CASKGNLLTDTQYF.

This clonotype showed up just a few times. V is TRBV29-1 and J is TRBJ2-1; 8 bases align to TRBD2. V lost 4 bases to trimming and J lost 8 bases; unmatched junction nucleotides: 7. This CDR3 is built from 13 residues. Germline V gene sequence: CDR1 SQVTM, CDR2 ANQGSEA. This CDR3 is CSVAGSGRYEQFF. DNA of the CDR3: TGCAGCGTTGCGGGAAGCGGGAGATATGAGCAGTTCTTC.

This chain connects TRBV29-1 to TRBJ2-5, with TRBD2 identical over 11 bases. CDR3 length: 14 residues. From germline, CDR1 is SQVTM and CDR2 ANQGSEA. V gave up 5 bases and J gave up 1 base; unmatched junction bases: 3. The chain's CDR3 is CSVRGTSGQETQYF. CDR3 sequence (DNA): TGCAGCGTTCGGGGGACTAGCGGCCAAGAGACCCAGTACTTC.

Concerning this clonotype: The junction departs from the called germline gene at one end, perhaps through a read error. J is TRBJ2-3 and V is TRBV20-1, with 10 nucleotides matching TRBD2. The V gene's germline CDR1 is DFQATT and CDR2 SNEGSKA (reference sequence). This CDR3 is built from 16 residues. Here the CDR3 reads CCASPPSGGNTDTQYF. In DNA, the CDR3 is TGCTGTGCTTCCCCCCCTAGCGGGGGAAACACAGATACGCAGTATTTT.

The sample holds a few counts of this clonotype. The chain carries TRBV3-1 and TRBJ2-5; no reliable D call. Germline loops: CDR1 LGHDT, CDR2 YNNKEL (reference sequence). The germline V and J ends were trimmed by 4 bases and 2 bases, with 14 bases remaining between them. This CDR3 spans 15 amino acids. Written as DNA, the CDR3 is TGTGCCAGCAGCCTTCGATCGGGCTTTCAAGAGACCCAGTACTTC. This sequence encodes CASSLRSGFQETQYF.

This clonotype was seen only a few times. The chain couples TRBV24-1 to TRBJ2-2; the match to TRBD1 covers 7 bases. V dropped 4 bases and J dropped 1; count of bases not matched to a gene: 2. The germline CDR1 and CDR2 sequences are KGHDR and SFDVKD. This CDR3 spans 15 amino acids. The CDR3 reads CATSEGQMNTGELFF. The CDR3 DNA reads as TGTGCCACCAGTGAGGGACAGATGAACACCGGGGAGCTGTTTTTT.

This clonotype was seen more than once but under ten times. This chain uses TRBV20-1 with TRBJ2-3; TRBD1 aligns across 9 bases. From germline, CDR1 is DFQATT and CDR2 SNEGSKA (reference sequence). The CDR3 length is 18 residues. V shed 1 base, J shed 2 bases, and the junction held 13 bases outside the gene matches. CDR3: CSARGIAPGTGLTDTQYF. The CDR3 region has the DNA TGCAGTGCTAGAGGAATCGCCCCCGGGACAGGGCTCACAGATACGCAGTATTTT.

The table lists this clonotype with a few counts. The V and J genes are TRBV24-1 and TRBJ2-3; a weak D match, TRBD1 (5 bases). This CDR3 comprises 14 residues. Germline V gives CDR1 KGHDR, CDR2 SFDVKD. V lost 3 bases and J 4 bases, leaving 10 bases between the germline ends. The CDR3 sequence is CATSDPQGPDTQYF. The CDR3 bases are TGTGCCACCAGTGATCCGCAGGGCCCAGATACGCAGTATTTT.

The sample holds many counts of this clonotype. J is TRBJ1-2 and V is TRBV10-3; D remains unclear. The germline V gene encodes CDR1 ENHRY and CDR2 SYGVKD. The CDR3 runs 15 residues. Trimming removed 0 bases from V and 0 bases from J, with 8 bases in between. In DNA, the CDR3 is TGTGCCATCAGTGAGTCGAGGTTGTCTAACTATGGCTACACCTTC. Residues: CAISESRLSNYGYTF.

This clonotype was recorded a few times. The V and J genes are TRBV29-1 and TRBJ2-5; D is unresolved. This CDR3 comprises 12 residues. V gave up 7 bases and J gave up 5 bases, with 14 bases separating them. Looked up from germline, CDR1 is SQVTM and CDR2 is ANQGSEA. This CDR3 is CSGHVLGETQYF. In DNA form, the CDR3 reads TGCAGCGGCCATGTCCTGGGGGAGACCCAGTACTTC. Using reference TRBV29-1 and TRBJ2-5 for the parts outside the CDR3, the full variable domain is SAVISQKPSRDICQRGTSLTIQCQVDSQVTMMFWYRQQPGQSLTLIATANQGSEATYESGFVIDKFPISRPNLTFSTLTVSNMSPEDSSIYLCSGHVLGETQYFGPGTRLLVL.

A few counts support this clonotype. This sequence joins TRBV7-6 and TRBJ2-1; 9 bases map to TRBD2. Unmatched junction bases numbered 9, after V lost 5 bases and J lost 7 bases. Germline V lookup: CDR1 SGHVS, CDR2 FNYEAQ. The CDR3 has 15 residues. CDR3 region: CASSGLAGSFNEQFF. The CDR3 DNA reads TGTGCCAGCAGCGGTCTAGCGGGGTCGTTTAATGAGCAGTTCTTC.

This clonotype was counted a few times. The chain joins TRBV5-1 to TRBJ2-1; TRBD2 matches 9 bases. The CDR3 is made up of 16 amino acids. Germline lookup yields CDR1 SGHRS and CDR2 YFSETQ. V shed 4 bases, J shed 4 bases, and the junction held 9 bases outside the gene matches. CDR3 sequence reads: CASSPIGGRDYNEQFF. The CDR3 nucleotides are TGCGCCAGCAGCCCGATCGGCGGGAGGGATTACAATGAGCAGTTCTTC. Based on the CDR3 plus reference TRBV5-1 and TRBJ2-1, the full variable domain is KAGVTQTPRYLIKTRGQQVTLSCSPISGHRSVSWYQQTPGQGLQFLFEYFSETQRNKGNFPGRFSGRQFSNSRSEMNVSTLELGDSALYLCASSPIGGRDYNEQFFGPGTRLTVL.

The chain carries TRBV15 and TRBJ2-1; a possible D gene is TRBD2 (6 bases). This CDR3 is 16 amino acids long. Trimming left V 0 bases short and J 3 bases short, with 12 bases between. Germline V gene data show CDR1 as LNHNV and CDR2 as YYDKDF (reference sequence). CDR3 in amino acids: CATSRDVGSGYNEQFF. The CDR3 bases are TGTGCCACCAGCAGAGATGTTGGTAGCGGCTACAATGAGCAGTTCTTC.

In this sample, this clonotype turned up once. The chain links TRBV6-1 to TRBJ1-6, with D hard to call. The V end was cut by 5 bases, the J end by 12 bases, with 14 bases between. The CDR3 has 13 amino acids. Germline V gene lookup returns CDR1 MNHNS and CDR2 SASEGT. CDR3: CASSQVETQPLHF. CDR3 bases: TGTGCCAGCAGTCAAGTCGAAACCCAACCCCTCCACTTT.